The rows below give T cell receptor beta chains drawn from one sample of a study of cytomegalovirus exposure and HLA in healthy donors. Data came from immunoSEQ multiplex PCR; TCRdb stores just in-frame clones and leaves some out. The sample shows fewer than 350,000 clones, approximately 90% of them seen only once. The sequenced sample consisted of PBMCs. The receptor set was obtained from a woman aged 18-29 years in good health and CMV-seronegative. Both conserved end residues are part of each CDR3. The D gene is left open where the match is weak. The size of a clone is reported for some rows only, either as once, few or many, or as a class for expanded clones.

TRBD1 | TRBJ1-2 | - | TRBV4-3 | TGCGCCAGCAGCCAAGACGTGGGGACAGTGGGAAACTATGGCTACACCTTC | CASSQDVGTVGNYGYTF
- | TRBJ2-6 | - | TRBV27 | TGTGCCAGCACCCCGGGATTAGGGGGGGCCAACGTCCTGACTTTC | CASTPGLGGANVLTF
- | TRBJ1-4 | - | TRBV6-1 | TGTGCCAGCAGTACCAGACAAGATGAAAAACTGTTTTTT | CASSTRQDEKLFF
- | TRBJ2-1 | - | TRBV27 | TGTGCCAGCAGTTCGCGTTCGGGAACCTATTACAATGAGCAGTTCTTC | CASSSRSGTYYNEQFF
TRBD2 | TRBJ2-1 | - | TRBV25-1 | TGTGCCAGCAAAGCGGGAGGGCCGCTTGAGCAGTTCTTC | CASKAGGPLEQFF
TRBD1 | TRBJ2-5 | - | TRBV9 | TGTGCCAGCAGCGAGGGACAGGGCCTTCAAGAGACCCAGTACTTC | CASSEGQGLQETQYF
TRBD1 | TRBJ2-1 | once | TRBV19 | TGTGCCAGTTCCCGGGACAGGGGGATCGATGAGCAGTTCTTC | CASSRDRGIDEQFF
- | TRBJ1-5 | - | TRBV19 | TGTGCCAGTAGTAAGGTTCTGGGGAGTCAGCCCCAGCATTTT | CASSKVLGSQPQHF
- | TRBJ2-7 | - | TRBV5-1 | TGCGCCAGCAGCCCCCTTGAGCGCCAATCCTCCTACGAGCAGTACTTC | CASSPLERQSSYEQYF
- | TRBJ2-3 | - | TRBV29-1 | TGCAGCGTTGCTCCGGGAGTGGCAGATACGCAGTATTTT | CSVAPGVADTQYF
- | TRBJ2-7 | few | TRBV7-9 | TGTGCCAGCAGCCCGACGGGTACCTACGAGCAGTACTTC | CASSPTGTYEQYF
TRBD1 | TRBJ1-2 | - | TRBV4-1 | TGCGCCAGCAGCCAAGTAGGGGACAGGGATGGCTACACCTTC | CASSQVGDRDGYTF
TRBD1 | TRBJ1-2 | - | TRBV7-9 | TGTGCCAGCAGCGGTCCGGGACAGGGGACCTATGGCTACACCTTC | CASSGPGQGTYGYTF
- | TRBJ1-1 | - | TRBV5-4 | TGTGCCAGCAGCTTGGGACCCAGGTTGAACACTGAAGCTTTCTTT | CASSLGPRLNTEAFF
- | TRBJ2-7 | - | TRBV25-1 | TGTGCCAGCAGTGCCTTTCCCTACGAGCAGTACTTC | CASSAFPYEQYF
TRBD1 | TRBJ1-2 | - | TRBV27 | TGTGCCAGCACCTCGACAGGGGGTCACGGCTACACCTTC | CASTSTGGHGYTF
- | TRBJ2-5 | - | TRBV5-8 | TGTGCCAGCAGCTTGGGGCTAGCAGGGGATAGAGAGACCCAGTACTTC | CASSLGLAGDRETQYF
- | TRBJ2-1 | - | TRBV7-3 | TGTGCCAGCAGCTTATATAGCTCACCAAACAATGAGCAGTTCTTC | CASSLYSSPNNEQFF
TRBD1 | TRBJ2-3 | - | TRBV25-1 | TGTGCCAGCAGTGAATCGGAGGGGGGACAGGGGACAGATACGCAGTATTTT | CASSESEGGQGTDTQYF
TRBD2 | TRBJ2-7 | - | TRBV27 | TGTGCCAGCAGTTCCTCCCACGGGAGGGCCGACGAGCAGTACTTC | CASSSSHGRADEQYF
- | TRBJ2-7 | - | TRBV5-4 | TGTGCCAGCAGCTCCCGCATTACTAGCTCCTACGAGCAGTACTTC | CASSSRITSSYEQYF
- | TRBJ1-5 | - | TRBV27 | TGTGCCAGCAGACAGGTCCCCAATCAGCCCCAGCATTTT | CASRQVPNQPQHF
- | TRBJ1-6 | - | TRBV27 | TGTGCCAGCAGTTTAGGCCTCTATAATTCACCCCTCCACTTT | CASSLGLYNSPLHF
TRBD1 | TRBJ2-7 | - | TRBV27 | TGTGCCAGCAGCCCGGACAGGGGTTCCGACGAGCAGTACTTC | CASSPDRGSDEQYF
- | TRBJ2-1 | - | TRBV6-5 | TGTGCCAGCAGTTACACGAAGGAGTCCCGGAATGAGCAGTTCTTC | CASSYTKESRNEQFF
- | TRBJ1-5 | - | TRBV2 | TGTGCCAGCACCGAACGGGGCCAGGGGAACCAGCCCCAGCATTTT | CASTERGQGNQPQHF
- | TRBJ2-7 | - | TRBV12-2 | TGTGCAAGCCGCGGGCTAGCGGTCGAGCAGTACTTC | CASRGLAVEQYF
TRBD1 | TRBJ2-7 | - | TRBV6-1 | TGTGCCAGCAGTGAAGGACAGGGGGTCGTCGAGCAGTACTTC | CASSEGQGVVEQYF